Shown below are 5 T cell receptor beta chains from a single sample sequenced in a study of blood T cell repertoires in COVID-19. Clones were sequenced by immunoSEQ multiplex PCR, and TCRdb holds only the in-frame ones, with some missing. The profile covers around 66,000 clones, with around four fifths appearing a single time and about a tenth taken by the ten largest. The sample comprised peripheral blood. The source is a human donor in a cohort sampled during active COVID-19.

This clone was seen a single time. The chain links TRBV11-3 to TRBJ2-6; D gene unclear. Trimming pared 5 bases from V and 3 bases from J, leaving 14 bases between. The length of the CDR3 is 16 residues. Per germline, CDR1 SGHNT and CDR2 YENEEA. The CDR3 nucleotides are TGTGCCAGCAGCCGAACGGTCACCAATGGGGCCAACGTCCTGACTTTC. It specifies CASSRTVTNGANVLTF.

The rearrangement joins TRBV2 to TRBJ2-5; tentatively, D is TRBD1 (6 bases). The CDR3 extends over 14 amino acids. V lost 0 bases, J lost 1 base, and 6 bases lay in between. In germline, CDR1 is SNHLY, CDR2 FYNNEI. This CDR3 is CASSEAQGQETQYF. The CDR3 DNA sequence: TGTGCCAGCAGTGAAGCACAGGGCCAAGAGACCCAGTACTTC. The entire variable domain, with the rest obtained from reference TRBV2 and TRBJ2-5, is as follows: EPEVTQTPSHQVTQMGQEVILRCVPISNHLYFYWYRQILGQKVEFLVSFYNNEISEKSEIFDDQFSVERPDGSNFTLKIRSTKLEDSAMYFCASSEAQGQETQYFGPGTRLLVL.

J is TRBJ2-1 and V is TRBV29-1; TRBD2 aligns across 8 bases. From germline, CDR1 is SQVTM and CDR2 ANQGSEA. This CDR3 spans 14 amino acids. V lost 4 bases and J lost 6; bases outside the gene matches: 8. The CDR3 DNA reads as TGCAGCGTTGGAGGTCCAGCGGGAGTCAATGAGCAGTTCTTC. Amino acids: CSVGGPAGVNEQFF.

The chain links TRBV21-1 to TRBJ2-7; TRBD2 is the table's D call, not checked against the DNA. TRBV21-1 is reported as a pseudogene. The CDR3 loop spans 19 amino acids. For the CDR3, the DNA is TGTGCCAGCAGCAAAGAATTCCGGACTAGCGGGACCGGATCCTACGAGCAGTACTTC. Translation gives CASSKEFRTSGTGSYEQYF.

The chain carries TRBV28 and TRBJ1-3, with D perhaps TRBD1 (6 bases). The CDR3 covers 14 residues. V was trimmed by 2 bases and J by 7 bases, leaving 12 bases between them. CDR1 is MDHEN, CDR2 SYDVKM, per germline. CDR3 in amino acids: CASSLKGRGNTIYF. The CDR3 DNA follows: TGTGCCAGCAGTTTAAAAGGGAGGGGGAACACCATATATTTT.